The present T cell receptor beta chain was sequenced within a study of molecular identifiers for immune sequencing clone quantification. Libraries of naive CD8 T cells were made from roughly 18,000 to 920,000 sorted cells. They used 10%, 30% or 50% RNA. Each CDR3 protein is one row after TCRdb ran MiXCR on the PCR reads. The sample lists around 470,000 distinct CDR3 sequences, about a fifth occurring once. Germline values: CDR1 MNHEY, CDR2 SVGEGT. CDR3 length: 15 residues. The source material was naive CD8+ T cells from blood, with Jurkat cell RNA spiked in. Specified subset: FACS-sorted CD8+CD4-CCR7+CD45RA+ naive T cells. The rearrangement links TRBV6-2 or TRBV6-3 to TRBJ2-3; possible D gene TRBD1, 5 bases. TRBJ1-5 explains the end of the DNA better; the J call may be wrong. This receptor was taken from a human donor in good health. Some libraries in this study had Jurkat cell RNA spiked in. This CDR3 is CASSQTSGGTDTQHF. For the CDR3, the DNA is TGTGCCAGCAGTCAGACTAGCGGGGGGACGGATACGCAGCATTTT.